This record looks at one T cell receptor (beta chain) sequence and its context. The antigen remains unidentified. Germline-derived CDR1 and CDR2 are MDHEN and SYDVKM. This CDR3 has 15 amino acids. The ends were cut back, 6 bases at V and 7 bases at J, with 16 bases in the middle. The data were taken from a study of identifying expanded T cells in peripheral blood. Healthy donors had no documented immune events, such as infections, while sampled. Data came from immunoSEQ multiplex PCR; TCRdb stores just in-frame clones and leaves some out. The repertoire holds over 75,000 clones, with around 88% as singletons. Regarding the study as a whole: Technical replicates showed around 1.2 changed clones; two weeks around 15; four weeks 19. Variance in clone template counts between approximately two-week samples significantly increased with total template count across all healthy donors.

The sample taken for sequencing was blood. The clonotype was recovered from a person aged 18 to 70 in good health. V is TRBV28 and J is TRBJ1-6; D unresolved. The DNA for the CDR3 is TGTGCCAGCAGCCTACTATCAGACGGGAATTCACCCCTCCACTTT. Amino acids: CASSLLSDGNSPLHF.